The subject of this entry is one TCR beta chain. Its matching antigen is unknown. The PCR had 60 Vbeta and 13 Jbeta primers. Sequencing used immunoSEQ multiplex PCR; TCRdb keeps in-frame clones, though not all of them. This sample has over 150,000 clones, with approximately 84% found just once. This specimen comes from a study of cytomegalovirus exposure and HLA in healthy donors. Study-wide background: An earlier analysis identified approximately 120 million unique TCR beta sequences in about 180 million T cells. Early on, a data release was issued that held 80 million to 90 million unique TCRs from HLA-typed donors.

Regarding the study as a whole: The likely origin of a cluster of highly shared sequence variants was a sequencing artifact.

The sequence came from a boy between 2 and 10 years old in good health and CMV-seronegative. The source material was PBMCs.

CDR3 nucleotides: TGCAGCGTCCGAAGGACTAGAGGCTCCTACAATGAGCAGTTCTTC. It is translated as CSVRRTRGSYNEQFF. The V and J genes are TRBV29-1 and TRBJ2-1; TRBD2 agrees at 7 bases. The CDR3 is 15 residues long. The V segment lost 6 bases and the J segment 0 bases; nucleotides outside the gene matches: 8. From germline, CDR1 is SQVTM and CDR2 ANQGSEA.